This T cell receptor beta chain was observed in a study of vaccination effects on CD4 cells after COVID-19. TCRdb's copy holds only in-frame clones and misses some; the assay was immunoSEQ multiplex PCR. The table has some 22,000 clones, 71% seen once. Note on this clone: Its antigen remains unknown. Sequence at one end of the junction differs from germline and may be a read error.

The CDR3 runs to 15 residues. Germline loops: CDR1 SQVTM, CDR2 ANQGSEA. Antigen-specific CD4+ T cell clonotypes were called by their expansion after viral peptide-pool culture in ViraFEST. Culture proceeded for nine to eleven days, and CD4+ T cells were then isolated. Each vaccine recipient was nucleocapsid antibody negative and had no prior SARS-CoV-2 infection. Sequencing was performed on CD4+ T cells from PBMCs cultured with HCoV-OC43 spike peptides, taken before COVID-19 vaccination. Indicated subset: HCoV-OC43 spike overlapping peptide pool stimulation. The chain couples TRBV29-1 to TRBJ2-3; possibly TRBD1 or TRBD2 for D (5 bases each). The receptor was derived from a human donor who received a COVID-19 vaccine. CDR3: CSVEDVGTGTDTQYF. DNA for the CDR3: TGCAGCGTGGAAGACGTGGGGACCGGCACAGATACGCAGTATTTT.